The 24 T cell receptor beta chains given below trace back to one sample, sequenced in a study of T-cell memory formation after mild COVID-19. Each CDR3 protein gets one entry after TCRdb re-called the 5' RACE reads with MiXCR. The sample includes about 400,000 distinct CDR3 sequences, approximately 16% seen only once; the top ten take roughly 21%. Sequencing used PBMCs or a T cell subset sorted from them (not recorded which). Receptors originate from a man younger than 35 who had mild COVID-19 (a few samples of this study predate the infection). Cell type and time point are not known.

This clonotype was observed a few times. The rearrangement joins TRBV7-8 to TRBJ2-2; 8 positions match TRBD1. This CDR3 spans 14 amino acids. V dropped 6 bases and J dropped 6; count of bases not matched to a gene: 6. Germline V gives CDR1 SGHVS, CDR2 FQNEAQ. This CDR3 reads CASSRQGAPGELFF. The DNA for the CDR3 is TGTGCCAGCAGTCGTCAGGGGGCCCCCGGGGAGCTGTTTTTT.

This chain links TRBV4-1 with TRBJ2-3; D gene uncertain. The CDR3 runs to 15 residues. Germline values: CDR1 MGHRA, CDR2 YSYEKL. The V gene lost 1 base and the J gene lost 4 bases, with 12 bases spanning the gap. As DNA, the CDR3 is TGCGCCAGCAGCCAAGCCCGGGCCAGAGCAGATACGCAGTATTTT. This sequence encodes CASSQARARADTQYF.

This clonotype was seen a handful of times. V is TRBV30 and J is TRBJ2-6, with D hard to call. CDR1 is GTSNPN, CDR2 SVGIG, per germline (reference sequence). V lost 2 bases, J lost 0 bases, and 8 bases lay in between. CDR3 size: 15 residues. This CDR3 reads CAWSRFSSGANVLTF. Written as DNA, the CDR3 is TGTGCCTGGAGTAGATTCAGCTCTGGGGCCAACGTCCTGACTTTC.

The chain carries TRBV20-1 and TRBJ2-7; D not certain. This CDR3 region has 13 residues. The germline V gene encodes CDR1 DFQATT and CDR2 SNEGSKA (reference sequence). V gave up 1 base and J gave up 2 bases, with 9 bases separating them. CDR3 loop: CSARGIKAYEQYF. The DNA for the CDR3 is TGCAGTGCTAGAGGTATCAAGGCCTACGAGCAGTACTTC.

This chain uses TRBV5-4 with TRBJ2-6, with a weak D call TRBD1 (6 bases). The V gene's germline CDR1 is SGHNT and CDR2 YYREEE (reference sequence). This CDR3 spans 16 amino acids. V lost 7 bases, J lost 0 bases, and 14 bases lay in between. The CDR3 nucleotides are TGTGCCAGCTCCCAGGGGCTCGGCTCTGGGGCCAACGTCCTGACTTTC. Protein sequence: CASSQGLGSGANVLTF. The variable domain in full, completed from reference TRBV5-4 and TRBJ2-6, reads ETGVTQSPTHLIKTRGQQVTLRCSSQSGHNTVSWYQQALGQGPQFIFQYYREEENGRGNFPPRFSGLQFPNYSSELNVNALELDDSALYLCASSQGLGSGANVLTFGAGSRLTVL.

In its sample, this clonotype was seen once. The chain combines TRBV4-2 with TRBJ2-7; 7 bases agree with TRBD1. V lost 1 base and J lost 2; bases outside the gene matches: 14. The CDR3 extends over 18 amino acids. Germline assignment: CDR1 LGHNA and CDR2 YNFKEQ. CDR3 residues: CASSQAGHRDSETYEQYF. The CDR3, as DNA: TGTGCCAGCAGCCAAGCAGGACATCGGGACAGCGAGACCTACGAGCAGTACTTC.

The V gene is TRBV12-3 or TRBV12-4, the J gene TRBJ1-1; D is possibly TRBD1 (5 bases). The CDR3 is 15 residues long. V dropped 2 bases and J dropped 1 base, with 11 bases sitting between them. CDR3 sequence reads: CASSLSGWGNTEAFF. DNA for the CDR3: TGTGCCAGCAGTTTATCAGGGTGGGGGAACACTGAAGCTTTCTTT.

To note about this clonotype: The junction departs from germline at one end; a sequencing error may be responsible. The chain uses TRBV19 and TRBJ2-1; tentatively, D is TRBD1 (6 bases). This CDR3 region has 12 residues. From germline, CDR1 is LNHDA and CDR2 SQIVND (reference sequence). CDR3 protein: CASTIGQNEQFF. The CDR3, as DNA: TGTGCCAGTACTATAGGACAGAATGAGCAGTTCTTC.

Here the CDR3 DNA reads TGTGCCAGCAGCTTAGTGGGACAGGAGGAGCCCCAGCATTTT. This codes for CASSLVGQEEPQHF. The rearrangement uses TRBV7-2 and TRBJ1-5, with 8 bases fitting TRBD1. The CDR3 consists of 14 residues. J lost 8 bases, V lost 1 base, and 4 bases had no gene match. CDR1 is SGHTA and CDR2 is FQGNSA in the germline V gene. Combining the CDR3 with reference TRBV7-2 and TRBJ1-5 gives the whole variable domain GAGVSQSPSNKVTEKGKDVELRCDPISGHTALYWYRQSLGQGLEFLIYFQGNSAPDKSGLPSDRFSAERTGGSVSTLTIQRTQQEDSAVYLCASSLVGQEEPQHFGDGTRLSIL.

The CDR3 reads CASSFGLLYEQYV. Written as DNA, the CDR3 is TGTGCCAGCAGTTTCGGATTGTTGTACGAGCAGTACGTC. This rearrangement joins TRBV12-3 or TRBV12-4 to TRBJ2-7; D unresolved. The CDR3 sequence is 13 residues long. The V and J ends lost 3 bases and 4 bases respectively, with 10 bases between them.

A few counts support this clonotype. In DNA, the CDR3 is TGTGCCAGCAGCTTAGGACAGGGGAGAACCTCACCCCTCCACTTT. Its translation: CASSLGQGRTSPLHF. The chain joins TRBV5-6 to TRBJ1-6; TRBD1 agrees at 9 bases. The CDR3 totals 15 residues. Trimming took 2 bases from V and 10 from J; bases not matched to a gene: 7. CDR1 is SGHDT, CDR2 YYEEEE, per germline.

This rearrangement joins TRBV6-6 to TRBJ2-7, with TRBD2 as a possible D gene (5 bases). The CDR3 spans 15 residues. Per the germline V gene, CDR1 is MNHNY and CDR2 is SVGAGI (reference sequence). Trimming cost V 0 bases and J 2 bases, with 11 bases left between them. In DNA form, the CDR3 reads TGTGCCAGCAGTTACTCGAGGGCTGGACCCTACGAGCAGTACTTC. Amino acids: CASSYSRAGPYEQYF.

The rearrangement joins TRBV15 to TRBJ2-5; no reliable D call. The CDR3 extends over 11 amino acids. Germline V gives CDR1 LNHNV, CDR2 YYDKDF (reference sequence). V was clipped by 2 bases and J by 5 bases, with 3 bases between them. CDR3 loop: CATSRWETQYF. The CDR3 coding sequence is TGTGCCACCAGCAGATGGGAGACCCAGTACTTC. Supplemented by reference TRBV15 and TRBJ2-5, the full variable domain reads DAMVIQNPRYQVTQFGKPVTLSCSQTLNHNVMYWYQQKSSQAPKLLFHYYDKDFNNEADTPDNFQSRRPNTSFCFLDIRSPGLGDTAMYLCATSRWETQYFGPGTRLLVL.

The rearrangement links TRBV3-1 to TRBJ1-5; the D gene is possibly TRBD1 (5 bases). Germline V gene data show CDR1 as LGHDT and CDR2 as YNNKEL (reference sequence). V lost 1 base to trimming and J lost 5 bases, with 15 bases between them. The CDR3 is made up of 16 amino acids. CDR3 DNA: TGTGCCAGCAGCCAAGCCGGGGGGGGTGGTGATCAGCCCCAGCATTTT. Translated, it gives CASSQAGGGGDQPQHF.

The rearrangement uses TRBV7-6 and TRBJ1-2, with a tentative D call TRBD1 (6 bases). CDR1 SGHVS and CDR2 FNYEAQ come from the germline V gene. The V and J ends lost 4 bases and 5 bases respectively, with 14 bases between them. The CDR3 loop spans 14 amino acids. For the CDR3, the DNA is TGTGCCAGCAGCTCCCTGGGAGGGGGGTATGGCTACACCTTC. Translation: CASSSLGGGYGYTF.

Many counts were recorded for this clonotype. The V and J genes are TRBV29-1 and TRBJ2-3, with 7 bases that match TRBD1. With V trimmed by 6 bases and J by 0 bases, 18 bases remained unmatched. The germline V gene has CDR1 SQVTM and CDR2 ANQGSEA. The CDR3 covers 18 residues. The CDR3 DNA is TGCAGCGTGGGATGGGGTTCGGGACAGTCTACTAGCACAGATACGCAGTATTTT. Amino acids: CSVGWGSGQSTSTDTQYF.

V and J are TRBV7-9 and TRBJ2-5, with D unresolved. The ends were cut back, 1 base at V and 0 bases at J, with 9 bases in the middle. This CDR3 is 15 amino acids long. Germline CDR1 and CDR2: SEHNR and FQNEAQ (reference sequence). CDR3 bases: TGTGCCAGCAGCTTAGGGTTTCAGGACCAAGAGACCCAGTACTTC. It yields the protein CASSLGFQDQETQYF.

Only a few counts were recorded for this clonotype. The rearrangement uses TRBV12-3 or TRBV12-4 and TRBJ2-1; D is undetermined. CDR3 length equals 11 residues. V was shortened by 5 bases and J by 7 bases, with 6 bases between the two germline ends. DNA for the CDR3: TGTGCCAGCAGTCGAAGGAATGAGCAGTTCTTC. It specifies CASSRRNEQFF.

This clonotype showed up just a few times. The chain has TRBV20-1 and TRBJ2-1; TRBD2 aligns across 7 bases. The CDR3 runs 14 residues. Germline-derived CDR1 and CDR2 are DFQATT and SNEGSKA (reference sequence). CDR3 DNA: TGCAGCGCAAAACCCCCTAGCGGCCTCAATGAGCAGTTCTTC. Translating gives CSAKPPSGLNEQFF.

This clonotype was observed a few times. V is TRBV5-1 and J is TRBJ2-3; 7 positions agree with TRBD1. This CDR3 region has 16 residues. Germline V gene sequence: CDR1 SGHRS, CDR2 YFSETQ. Losses at the gene ends were 4 bases for V and 0 bases for J; bases not matched to a gene: 8. In DNA form, the CDR3 reads TGCGCCAGCAGCGAGAGGGACAGTGTTAGCACAGATACGCAGTATTTT. It encodes CASSERDSVSTDTQYF.

This chain joins TRBV7-2 and TRBJ2-7; possible D gene TRBD2, 7 bases. Trimming took 2 bases from V and 7 from J, leaving 15 bases between them. Germline CDR1 is SGHTA and CDR2 is FQGNSA. The CDR3 is 14 amino acids. The CDR3 DNA is TGTGCCAGCAGCTTAATGGGGGGGCCAGGGGAGCAGTACTTC. It is translated as CASSLMGGPGEQYF.

The chain recombines TRBV7-8 with TRBJ2-3, with a tentative D call TRBD1 (6 bases). Trimming shortened V by 5 bases and J by 5 bases, and 17 bases separated the two germline ends. Germline V gene lookup returns CDR1 SGHVS and CDR2 FQNEAQ. The CDR3 extends over 15 amino acids. The CDR3 coding sequence is TGTGCCAGCAGCGCCTTACAGGGTGTGGAAGATACGCAGTATTTT. Its translation: CASSALQGVEDTQYF.

This clonotype was detected a few times. J is TRBJ2-3 and V is TRBV7-2; D remains unclear. Trimming took 3 bases from V and 0 from J, leaving 7 bases between them. The CDR3 has 14 amino acids. In germline, CDR1 is SGHTA, CDR2 FQGNSA. In DNA, the CDR3 is TGTGCCAGCAGCTTGGAAGCTAGCACAGATACGCAGTATTTT. This gives the protein CASSLEASTDTQYF.

This clonotype was seen more than once but under ten times. The chain is built from TRBV5-1 and TRBJ2-4; D is unresolved. The germline CDR1 and CDR2 sequences are SGHRS and YFSETQ. CDR3 length: 13 amino acids. V was clipped by 3 bases and J by 5 bases, with 9 bases between them. The chain's CDR3 is CASSSVGQNIQYF. As DNA, the CDR3 is TGCGCCAGCAGCTCGGTCGGCCAAAACATTCAGTACTTC. Based on the CDR3 plus reference TRBV5-1 and TRBJ2-4, the full variable domain is KAGVTQTPRYLIKTRGQQVTLSCSPISGHRSVSWYQQTPGQGLQFLFEYFSETQRNKGNFPGRFSGRQFSNSRSEMNVSTLELGDSALYLCASSSVGQNIQYFGAGTRLSVL.